The clone carrying this T cell receptor (beta chain) turned up a few times. Its cognate antigen is unknown. This sample was taken from a study of blood T cells in healthy people across ages. Points from the study as a whole: Considered underestimates were the diversity estimates obtained from one million T cells. Researchers said unsorted PBMCs prevented a conclusive naive versus antigen-experienced comparison.

The second PCR ran roughly 6 to 11 cycles with a sample-barcoded 5' primer and J-beta primers. TCRdb re-called the 5' RACE reads with MiXCR, one entry per CDR3 protein. The sample records 600,000 to 850,000 distinct CDR3 sequences, roughly 25% being singletons. The sample was also linked to a second study, of T cells of mothers and their children.

This receptor was obtained from a boy younger than 18 in good health. The specimen sequenced was blood.

This CDR3 is CASSPPDYNEQFF. The CDR3 bases are TGCGCCAGCAGCCCGCCCGACTACAATGAGCAGTTCTTC. The chain recombines TRBV5-1 with TRBJ2-1; D not certain. The CDR3 runs to 13 residues. Trimming took off 4 bases at V and 3 bases at J, with 8 bases between the two ends. Germline V gene lookup returns CDR1 SGHRS and CDR2 YFSETQ.